This TCR beta chain was documented in a study of T cell changes during pregnancy in multiple sclerosis. There are 13 residues in the CDR3. The ends were cut back, 3 bases at V and 5 bases at J, with 10 bases in the middle. CDR1 is SGHAT, CDR2 FQNNGV, per germline. Generated by immunoSEQ multiplex PCR, the TCRdb table keeps only in-frame clones and is missing some. The profile shows almost 65,000 clones, roughly 90% of them singletons. The sequenced sample was peripheral blood, obtained in the first trimester of pregnancy. The chain carries TRBV11-2 and TRBJ1-1; a possible D gene is TRBD1 (6 bases). This clonotype was sampled from a female donor with multiple sclerosis, enrolled in a pregnancy study. The CDR3 is CASSLSGVTEAFF. CDR3 nucleotides: TGTGCCAGCAGCTTGTCAGGGGTGACTGAAGCTTTCTTT. Looking up the rest from reference TRBV11-2 and TRBJ1-1 gives the full variable domain: EAGVAQSPRYKIIEKRQSVAFWCNPISGHATLYWYQQILGQGPKLLIQFQNNGVVDDSQLPKDRFSAERLKGVDSTLKIQPAKLEDSAVYLCASSLSGVTEAFFGQGTRLTVV.